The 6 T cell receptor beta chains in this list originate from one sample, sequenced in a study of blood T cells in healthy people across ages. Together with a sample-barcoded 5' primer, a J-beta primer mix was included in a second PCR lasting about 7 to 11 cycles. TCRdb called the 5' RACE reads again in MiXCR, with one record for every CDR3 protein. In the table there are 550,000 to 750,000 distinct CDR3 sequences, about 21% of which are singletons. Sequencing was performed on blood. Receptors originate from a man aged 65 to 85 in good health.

The CDR3 sequence is CASSLFAGKLFF. As DNA, the CDR3 is TGTGCCAGCAGCTTATTTGCAGGGAAACTGTTTTTT. This sequence joins TRBV7-2 and TRBJ1-4; TRBD1 is a possible D gene (5 bases). This CDR3 region has 12 residues. Germline lookup yields CDR1 SGHTA and CDR2 FQGNSA. Trimming cost V 2 bases and J 11 bases, with 9 bases left between them.

In DNA, the CDR3 is TGCAGTGCCCACCCTATCAGACGCTACAATGAGCAGTTCTTC. Its protein product is CSAHPIRRYNEQFF. This chain links TRBV20-1 with TRBJ2-1; no definite D call. The CDR3 is 14 residues long. Looked up from germline, CDR1 is DFQATT and CDR2 is SNEGSKA (reference sequence). Trimming pared 6 bases from V and 3 bases from J, leaving 15 bases between.

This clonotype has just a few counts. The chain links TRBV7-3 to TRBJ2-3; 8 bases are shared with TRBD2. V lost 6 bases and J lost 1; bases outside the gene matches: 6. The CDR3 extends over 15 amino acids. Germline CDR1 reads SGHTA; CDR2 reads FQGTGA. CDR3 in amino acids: CASRNGTRGTDTQYF. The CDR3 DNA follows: TGTGCCAGCAGAAATGGGACTAGAGGCACAGATACGCAGTATTTT.

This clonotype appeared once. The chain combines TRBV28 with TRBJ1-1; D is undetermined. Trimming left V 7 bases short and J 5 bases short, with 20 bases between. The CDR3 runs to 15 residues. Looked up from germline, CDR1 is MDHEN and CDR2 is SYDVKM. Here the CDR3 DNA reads TGTGCCAGCAACTACCCGGGAGGCTATGGGACTGAAGCTTTCTTT. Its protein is CASNYPGGYGTEAFF.

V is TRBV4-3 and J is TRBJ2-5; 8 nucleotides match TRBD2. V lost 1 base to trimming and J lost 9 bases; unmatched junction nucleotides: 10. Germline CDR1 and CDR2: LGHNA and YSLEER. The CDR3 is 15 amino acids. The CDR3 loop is CASSQVETSDSPQYF. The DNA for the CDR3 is TGCGCCAGCAGCCAAGTTGAGACTAGCGACTCTCCCCAGTACTTC.

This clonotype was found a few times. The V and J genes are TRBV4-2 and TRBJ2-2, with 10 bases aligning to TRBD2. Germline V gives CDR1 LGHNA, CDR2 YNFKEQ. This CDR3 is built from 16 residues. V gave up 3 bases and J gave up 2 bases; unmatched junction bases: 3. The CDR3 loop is CASSQGLAHNTGELFF. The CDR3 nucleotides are TGTGCCAGCAGCCAGGGACTAGCGCACAACACCGGGGAGCTGTTTTTT.